The clone carrying this T cell receptor (beta chain) was counted ten times or more. Individual cDNA molecules were tagged with unique molecular identifiers, the study reported. A single record per CDR3 protein comes from TCRdb applying MiXCR to the 5' RACE reads. The sample consists of around 28,000 distinct CDR3 sequences, over 4% of them appearing once. The data derive from a study of early T cells in non-severe SARS-CoV-2 infection. Turning to the study itself: Sequencing was performed on bulk RNA from unsorted whole blood, leaving chains unpaired.

This CDR3 is 16 amino acids long. V was trimmed by 6 bases and J by 5 bases, leaving 21 bases between them. Germline assignment: CDR1 SGHRS and CDR2 YFSETQ. This clonotype was sampled from an adult who was a healthcare worker with PCR-confirmed SARS-CoV-2 infection or an uninfected control (not recorded which). Sequencing used whole blood. V and J are TRBV5-1 and TRBJ2-1; D is perhaps TRBD1 (8 bases). Here the CDR3 DNA reads TGCGCCAGCAACCCACGGGGGGACAGGAATAACAATGAGCAGTTCTTC. Translation: CASNPRGDRNNNEQFF.